This T cell receptor (beta chain) is drawn from a study of tumor-infiltrating lymphocytes in primary liver carcinoma. The sample holds a few counts of this clonotype. Using a constant-region primer together with ProtoScript II reverse transcriptase, TCR beta cDNA was made from around 0.55 ug of total RNA. Slightly modified ARM-PCR, run as three nested multiplex PCR rounds, produced the TCR beta libraries. TRBV1-TRBV30 forward primers paired with a C-beta reverse primer drove the first two PCR rounds, approximately 11 cycles each. TCRdb recomputed calls from the multiplex PCR reads with MiXCR, one row per CDR3 protein. There are some 200,000 distinct CDR3 sequences in the sample; less than 65% occur only once, and about 7.1% lies in the top ten. Germline V CDR1 and CDR2: SEHNR, FQNEAQ (reference sequence). CDR3 size: 14 residues. V lost 1 base, J lost 5 bases, and 9 bases lay in between. Unsorted whole blood served as the source of blood RNA, and germline DNA was extracted as well.

The sample comprised peripheral blood. The gene calls are TRBV7-9 and TRBJ1-5; the D is unclear. This TCR came from a woman aged 55 to 70 with primary liver carcinoma and hepatitis B virus infection. The CDR3 spells CASSLGTVHQPQHF. The CDR3 nucleotides are TGTGCCAGCAGCTTAGGGACCGTACATCAGCCCCAGCATTTT.